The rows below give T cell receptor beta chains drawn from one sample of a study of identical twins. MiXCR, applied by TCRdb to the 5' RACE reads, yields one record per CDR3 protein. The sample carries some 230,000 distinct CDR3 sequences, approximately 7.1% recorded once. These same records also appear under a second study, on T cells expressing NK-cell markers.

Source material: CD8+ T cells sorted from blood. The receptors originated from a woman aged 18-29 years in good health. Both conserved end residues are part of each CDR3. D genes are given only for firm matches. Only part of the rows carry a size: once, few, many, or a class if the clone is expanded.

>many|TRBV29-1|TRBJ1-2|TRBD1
TGCAGCGTTTGGCAGGGGGTGTTTGGCTACACCTTC
CSVWQGVFGYTF
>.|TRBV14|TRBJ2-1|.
TGTGCCAGCAGCCCTCGGCCACCGGGTAATGAGCAGTTCTTC
CASSPRPPGNEQFF
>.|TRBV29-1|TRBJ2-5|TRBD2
TGCAGCGTTGAACAGGCTAGCGGGGGAGAGACCCAGTACTTC
CSVEQASGGETQYF
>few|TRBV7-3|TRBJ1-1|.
TGTGCCAGCAGCAACGGGGGGACTGAAGCTTTCTTT
CASSNGGTEAFF
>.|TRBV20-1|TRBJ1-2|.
TGCAGTGCTCCCGGGGCCTATGGCTACACCTTC
CSAPGAYGYTF
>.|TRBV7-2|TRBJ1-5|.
TGTGCCAGCAGCTTAAGCTTAGGTAGCAATCAGCCCCAGCATTTT
CASSLSLGSNQPQHF
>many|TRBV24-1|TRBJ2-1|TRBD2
TGTGCCACCAGTGATTCCCTAGCGGGAGTAAATGAGCAGTTCTTC
CATSDSLAGVNEQFF
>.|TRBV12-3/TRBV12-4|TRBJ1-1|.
TGTGCCAGCGGTAATCCCGGGCAGGTGAACACTGAAGCTTTCTTT
CASGNPGQVNTEAFF
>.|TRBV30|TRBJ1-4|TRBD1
TGTGCCTGGAGTCCCAGACAGGGGCTACAGGAAAAACTGTTTTTT
CAWSPRQGLQEKLFF
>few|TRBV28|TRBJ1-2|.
TGTGCCAGCAGTTCATCGGGGTCAGCCACCACTAACTATGGCTACACCTTC
CASSSSGSATTNYGYTF
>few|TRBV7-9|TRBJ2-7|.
TGTGCCAGCAGCTTCCCTGGCGGGGCTTTCAACGAGCAGTACTTC
CASSFPGGAFNEQYF
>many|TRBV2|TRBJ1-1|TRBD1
TGTGCCAGCAGTGATTCTCCCGACAGGGGGACTGAAGCTTTCTTT
CASSDSPDRGTEAFF
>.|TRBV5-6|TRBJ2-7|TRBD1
TGTGCCAGCAGCGATAAACAGGGGAATACCTACGAGCAGTACTTC
CASSDKQGNTYEQYF
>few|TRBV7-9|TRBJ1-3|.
TGTGCCAGCAGCTTTTACCCCCTGGCTGGAAACACCATATATTTT
CASSFYPLAGNTIYF
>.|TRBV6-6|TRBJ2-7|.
TGTGCCAGCAGTTACATGCGAGAGCAGTACTTC
CASSYMREQYF
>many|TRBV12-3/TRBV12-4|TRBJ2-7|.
TGTGCCAGCAGCCCTACAGACGGGTACGAGCAGTACTTC
CASSPTDGYEQYF
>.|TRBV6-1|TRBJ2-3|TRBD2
TGTGCCAGCAGCCACGGACTAGCGGGGAGCACAGATACGCAGTATTTT
CASSHGLAGSTDTQYF
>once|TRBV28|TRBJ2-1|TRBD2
TGTGCCAGCACGGCGGGGGTTGAGCAGTTCTTC
CASTAGVEQFF
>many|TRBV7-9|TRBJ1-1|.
TGTGCCAGCAGCCAACACCTGATTGGGGCTTTCTTT
CASSQHLIGAFF
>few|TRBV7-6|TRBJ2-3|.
TGTGCCAGCACTCGACGGGGGTATGAGACAGATACGCAGTATTTT
CASTRRGYETDTQYF
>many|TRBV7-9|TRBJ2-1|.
TGTGCCAGCAGCTTAAGTGGGCGGGAGCAGTTCTTC
CASSLSGREQFF
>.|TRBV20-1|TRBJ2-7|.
TGCAGTGCTAGAGACGGGGGGCGGTACGAGCAGTACTTC
CSARDGGRYEQYF
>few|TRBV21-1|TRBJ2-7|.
TGTGCCAGCAGGGCCGGGACAGTCTACGAGCAGTACTTC
CASRAGTVYEQYF
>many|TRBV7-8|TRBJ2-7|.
TGTGCCAGCAGCTTAGCGCTACTGGGCTACGAGCAGTACTTC
CASSLALLGYEQYF
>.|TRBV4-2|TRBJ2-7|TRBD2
TGTGCCAGCAGCCAAGCGGGGAGGGCCGTCTCCTACGAGCAGTGCTTC
CASSQAGRAVSYEQCF
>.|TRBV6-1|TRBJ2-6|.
TGTGCCAGCAGTACCCCCAAGGTCTCTGGGGCCAACGTCCTGACTTTC
CASSTPKVSGANVLTF
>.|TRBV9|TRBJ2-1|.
TGTGCCAGCAGCGTAGTGGGCAATTTTTATGAGCAGTTCTTC
CASSVVGNFYEQFF
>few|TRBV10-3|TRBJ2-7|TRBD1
TGTGCCATCCAAGAAACCGGGACAGGGGCGCAGTACTTC
CAIQETGTGAQYF
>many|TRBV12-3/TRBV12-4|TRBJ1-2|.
TGTGCCAGCAGTTGGGTAGGCGGGGGGCTTGGCTACACCTTC
CASSWVGGGLGYTF
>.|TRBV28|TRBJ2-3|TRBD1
TGTGCCAGCAGTCCTACCCCTACAGGGGGCACAGATACGCAGTATTTT
CASSPTPTGGTDTQYF
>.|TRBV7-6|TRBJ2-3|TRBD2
TGTGCCAGCAGCTTCTATGACAGACTAGCGGGGGAAGATACGCAGTATTTT
CASSFYDRLAGEDTQYF
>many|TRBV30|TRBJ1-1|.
TGTGCCTGGAGTACCCCAGAACCGAACACTGAAGCTTTCTTT
CAWSTPEPNTEAFF
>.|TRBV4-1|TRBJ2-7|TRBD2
TGCGCCAGCAGCCAAGTAACTAGCGGGAGTTCCTACGAGCAGTACTTC
CASSQVTSGSSYEQYF
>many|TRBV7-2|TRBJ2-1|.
TGTGCCAGCAGCTTAGCGATCGGCGGGGATGAGCAGTTCTTC
CASSLAIGGDEQFF
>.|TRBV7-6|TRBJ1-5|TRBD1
TGTGCCAGCAGCCCGTGGACAGGGAGCGAGCCCCAGCATTTT
CASSPWTGSEPQHF
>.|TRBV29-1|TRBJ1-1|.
TGCAGCGTTGAAGATCCTACGACGTCGAGCACTGAAGCTTTCTTT
CSVEDPTTSSTEAFF
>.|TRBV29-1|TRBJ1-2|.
TGCAGCGTTGTCGGAGCGGAGAGGCTTAACTATGGCTACACCTTC
CSVVGAERLNYGYTF
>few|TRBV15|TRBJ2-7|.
TGTGCCACCAGCAGTTCTAGGTTACCCACCCACGAGCAGTACTTC
CATSSSRLPTHEQYF
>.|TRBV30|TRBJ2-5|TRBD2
TGTGCCTGGAGTTCCACGGGAGGGCAAGAGACCCAGTACTTC
CAWSSTGGQETQYF
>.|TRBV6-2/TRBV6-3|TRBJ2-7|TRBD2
TGTGCCAGCAGTTACGCCGGGACTAGCGAGCAGTACTTC
CASSYAGTSEQYF
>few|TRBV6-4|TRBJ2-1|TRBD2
TGTGCCAGCAGTGAGCGGGGGGGCTCCTACAATGAGCAGTTCTTC
CASSERGGSYNEQFF
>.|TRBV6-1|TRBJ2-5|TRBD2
TGTGCCAGCATGCGACTAGCGGGATCGGGAGAGACCCAGTACTTC
CASMRLAGSGETQYF
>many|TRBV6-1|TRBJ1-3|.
TGTGCCAGCAGGCTGAGGACAGCTGGAAACACCATATATTTT
CASRLRTAGNTIYF
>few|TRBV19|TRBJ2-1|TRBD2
TGTGCCAGTAAACCCAGCGGGGGCTCCTACAATGAGCAGTTCTTC
CASKPSGGSYNEQFF
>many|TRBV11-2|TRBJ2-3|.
TGTGCCAGCCGGGGAGAGGCGCAGTATTTT
CASRGEAQYF
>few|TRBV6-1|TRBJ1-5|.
TGTGCCAGCAGTCCAGTCGACTTAATCATCAATCAGCCCCAGCATTTT
CASSPVDLIINQPQHF